The present TCR beta chain was sequenced within a study of cytomegalovirus exposure and HLA in healthy donors. Findings and limits, study-wide: Analysis was performed later, and it showed HLA-associated TCR beta chains to be more clonally expanded than equally common others. Information on immune exposure was restricted to one variable (CMV serostatus).

This CDR3 comprises 15 residues. V shed 3 bases and J 0 bases; nucleotides not matched to a gene: 4. Looked up from germline, CDR1 is SGHRS and CDR2 is YFSETQ. Details on this clone: Its matching antigen is unknown.

PCR was performed using 60 Vbeta and 13 Jbeta primers. The method was immunoSEQ multiplex PCR; TCRdb's version includes in-frame clones alone and lacks a portion of them. The table includes 200,000 to 250,000 clones, 65% to 85% detected once. The chain carries TRBV5-1 and TRBJ2-7; 9 bases match TRBD1. The sequenced material came from PBMCs. This TCR was recovered from a man younger than 45 in good health and CMV-seronegative. DNA for the CDR3: TGCGCCAGCAGCTACCGGGACAGGGCCTCCTACGAGCAGTACTTC. The encoded protein is CASSYRDRASYEQYF.